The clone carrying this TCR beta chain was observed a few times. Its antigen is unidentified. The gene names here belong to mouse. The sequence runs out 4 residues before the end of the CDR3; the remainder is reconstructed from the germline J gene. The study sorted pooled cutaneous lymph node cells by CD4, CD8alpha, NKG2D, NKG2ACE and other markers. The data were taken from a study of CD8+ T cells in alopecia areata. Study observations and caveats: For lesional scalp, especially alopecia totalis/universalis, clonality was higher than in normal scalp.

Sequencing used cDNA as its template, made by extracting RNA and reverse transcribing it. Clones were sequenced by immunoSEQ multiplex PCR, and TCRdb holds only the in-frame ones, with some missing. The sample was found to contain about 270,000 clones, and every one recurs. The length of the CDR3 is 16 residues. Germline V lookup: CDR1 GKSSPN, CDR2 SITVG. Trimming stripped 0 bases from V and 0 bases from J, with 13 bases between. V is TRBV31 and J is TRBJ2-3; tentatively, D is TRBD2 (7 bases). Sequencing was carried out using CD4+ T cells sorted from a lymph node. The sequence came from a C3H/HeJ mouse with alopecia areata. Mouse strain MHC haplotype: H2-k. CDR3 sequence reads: CAWSLRGASSAETLYF. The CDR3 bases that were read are TGTGCCTGGAGTCTACGGGGGGCCTCTAGTGCAGAA.